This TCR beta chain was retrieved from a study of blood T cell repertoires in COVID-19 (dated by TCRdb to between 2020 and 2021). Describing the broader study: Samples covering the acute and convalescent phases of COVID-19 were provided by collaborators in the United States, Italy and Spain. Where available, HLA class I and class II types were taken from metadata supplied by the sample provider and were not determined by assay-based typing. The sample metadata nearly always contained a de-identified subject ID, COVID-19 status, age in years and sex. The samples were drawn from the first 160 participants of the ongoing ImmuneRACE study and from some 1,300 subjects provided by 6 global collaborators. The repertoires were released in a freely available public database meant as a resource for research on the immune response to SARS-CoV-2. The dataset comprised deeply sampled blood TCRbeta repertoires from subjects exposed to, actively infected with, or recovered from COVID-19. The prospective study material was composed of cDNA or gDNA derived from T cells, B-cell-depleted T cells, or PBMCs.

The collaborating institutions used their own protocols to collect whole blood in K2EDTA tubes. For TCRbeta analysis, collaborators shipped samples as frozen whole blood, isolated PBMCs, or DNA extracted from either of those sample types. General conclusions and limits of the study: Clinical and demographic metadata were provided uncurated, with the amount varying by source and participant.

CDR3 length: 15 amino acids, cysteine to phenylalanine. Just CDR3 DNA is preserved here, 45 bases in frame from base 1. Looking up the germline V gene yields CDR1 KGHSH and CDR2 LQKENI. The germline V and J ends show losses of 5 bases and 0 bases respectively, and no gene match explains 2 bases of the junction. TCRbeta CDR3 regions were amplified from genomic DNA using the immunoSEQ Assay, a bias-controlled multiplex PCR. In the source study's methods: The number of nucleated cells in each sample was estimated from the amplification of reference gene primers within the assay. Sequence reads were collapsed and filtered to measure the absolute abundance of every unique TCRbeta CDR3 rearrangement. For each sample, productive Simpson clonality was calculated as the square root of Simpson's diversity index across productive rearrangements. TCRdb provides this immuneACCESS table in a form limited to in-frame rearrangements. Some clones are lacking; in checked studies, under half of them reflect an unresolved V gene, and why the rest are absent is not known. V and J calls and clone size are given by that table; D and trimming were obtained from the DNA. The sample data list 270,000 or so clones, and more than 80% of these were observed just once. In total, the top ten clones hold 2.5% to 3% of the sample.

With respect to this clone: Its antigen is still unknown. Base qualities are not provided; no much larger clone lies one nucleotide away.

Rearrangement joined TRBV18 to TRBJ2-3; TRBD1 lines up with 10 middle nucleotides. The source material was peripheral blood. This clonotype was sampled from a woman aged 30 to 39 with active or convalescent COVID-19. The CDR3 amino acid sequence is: CASSTGQGSTDTQYF. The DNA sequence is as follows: TGTGCCAGCTCAACGGGACAGGGGAGCACAGATACGCAGTATTTT.